Shown below are 5 T cell receptor beta chains from a single sample sequenced in a study of blood T cell repertoires in COVID-19. Data came from immunoSEQ multiplex PCR; TCRdb stores just in-frame clones and leaves some out. The data show approximately 150,000 clones, with around 85% seen just once and about 8.8% held by the top ten. Sequencing input: peripheral blood. These TCRs come from a woman aged 80 or over with COVID-19, enrolled during active disease.

Notes on this clone: A junction boundary mismatches the germline segment, possibly from a read error. V gene TRBV7-7 combines with J gene TRBJ2-5, with a weak D call TRBD2 (6 bases). This CDR3 is built from 14 residues. Looked up from germline, CDR1 is SSHAT and CDR2 is FNYEAQ (reference sequence). The CDR3 DNA is TGTGCTAGCAGCGCTACTAGCACCCGAGGGACCCAGTACTTC. As protein: CASSATSTRGTQYF.

The chain joins TRBV3-1 (or the pseudogene TRBV3-2) to TRBJ1-1, with 11 bases lining up with TRBD1. The germline gives CDR1 LGHDT, CDR2 YNNKEL (reference sequence). J was trimmed by 6 bases and V by 3 bases; bases with no gene match: 6. The CDR3 is 15 residues long. CDR3 amino acids: CASSHSGQGAAEAFF. The CDR3 region has the DNA TGTGCCAGCAGCCATTCAGGACAGGGGGCTGCTGAAGCTTTCTTT.

The chain joins TRBV6-1 to TRBJ1-6; D unresolved. The V end lost 3 bases, the J end lost 8 bases, and 8 bases lay between the germline ends. The CDR3 is 13 residues long. CDR1 and CDR2 (germline): MNHNS, SASEGT. The CDR3 is CASSDPVDSPLHF. The CDR3 coding sequence is TGTGCCAGCAGTGATCCGGTAGATTCACCCCTCCACTTT.

The chain has TRBV19 and TRBJ1-3; a weak D match, TRBD1 (5 bases). Germline loops: CDR1 LNHDA, CDR2 SQIVND (reference sequence). V dropped 11 bases and J dropped 0 bases, with 17 bases sitting between them. The CDR3 runs to 15 residues. As DNA, the CDR3 is TGTGCCTGGGGTGGGGGGTTCTACTCTGGAAACACCATATATTTT. Its translation: CAWGGGFYSGNTIYF.

The rearrangement uses TRBV28 and TRBJ1-1, with a weak D call TRBD1 (5 bases). The CDR3 consists of 15 residues. Deletions cut 6 bases from V and 2 bases from J, with 16 bases between. Per the germline V gene, CDR1 is MDHEN and CDR2 is SYDVKM. CDR3: CASRPPGDRNTEAFF. In nucleotides, the CDR3 is TGTGCCAGCAGACCCCCGGGGGACCGAAACACTGAAGCTTTCTTT.